The T cell receptor (beta chain) described here comes from a study of tissue T cells after allogeneic stem cell transplantation. Germline V lookup: CDR1 KGHSH, CDR2 LQKENI. This CDR3 region has 14 residues. Germline trimming cut 3 bases from V and 0 bases from J; bases unmatched to any gene: 2. Sequencing was performed with immunoSEQ multiplex PCR; in TCRdb, only in-frame clones are kept and a portion is missing. The table records tens of thousands of clones, 80% to 95% of them present only once. The J gene is TRBJ2-7, the V gene TRBV18; 7 bases align to TRBD2. Specimen: blood, collected before transplantation. The TCR sequence derives from a woman aged 35-75 years who later had graft-versus-host disease after an allogeneic stem cell transplant. CDR3: CASSPSGGSYEQYF. The CDR3 nucleotides read TGTGCCAGCTCACCCTCGGGAGGCTCCTACGAGCAGTACTTC.